A selection of T cell receptor beta chains follows, all from one sample in a study of OX40 agonist ivuxolimab in advanced cancers. The table came from immunoSEQ multiplex PCR; TCRdb's copy has only in-frame clones and leaves some out. The sample lists 77,000 or so clones, 89% occurring once. The material sequenced was CD4+ or CD8+ T cells sorted from blood, taken in a trial of the OX40 agonist ivuxolimab. These receptors came from an adult with an advanced solid tumor such as melanoma, head and neck, liver or kidney cancer. Each CDR3 is given with its conserved first and last residue. D genes are given only for firm matches. Expanded clones are given a class, and other clones once, few, many or no size at all.

>TRBJ2-7|TRBV6-1|.|.
TGTGCCAGCAGTGTGACCCCTGGGGTCTACGAGCAGTACTTC
CASSVTPGVYEQYF
>TRBJ2-7|TRBV29-1|.|.
TGCAGCTGTTTGGGGAGGGTAGGGGGCGAGCAGTACTTC
CSCLGRVGGEQYF
>TRBJ2-5|TRBV2|.|.
TGTGCCAGCAGTGTATTGGAGACCCAGTACTTC
CASSVLETQYF
>TRBJ2-5|TRBV29-1|.|.
TGCAGCGTTGACGTCCCCCAGGCTCCTCAAGAGACCCAGTACTTC
CSVDVPQAPQETQYF
>TRBJ2-7|TRBV28|.|TRBD1
TGTGCCAGCAGTTTAAATATCGGGACAGGGGGTGGCTACGAGCAGTACTTC
CASSLNIGTGGGYEQYF
>TRBJ1-1|TRBV5-4|.|.
TGTGCCAGCAGCTCACCAGGGTTTGAAGCTTTCTTT
CASSSPGFEAFF
>TRBJ2-5|TRBV5-1|.|.
TGCGCCAGCAGCTTTCTGACAGGAGGTCCCCGAGGGACCCAGTACTTC
CASSFLTGGPRGTQYF
>TRBJ2-7|TRBV19|.|TRBD1
TGTGCCAGTAGTGCCTCTCCGGGACAGGGGGCGAAGCAGTACTTC
CASSASPGQGAKQYF
>TRBJ1-3|TRBV10-3|.|TRBD1
TGTGCCATCAGACTCGGGACAGGGAGGTTTACTGGAAACACCATATATTTT
CAIRLGTGRFTGNTIYF
>TRBJ2-5|TRBV5-6|.|.
TGTGCCAGCAGCTTAAGACAGATAGGTTTAGAGACCCAGTACTTC
CASSLRQIGLETQYF
>TRBJ2-1|TRBV18|.|TRBD1
TGTGCCAGCTCACCACCGGGACAGCCCCGCCTCTCCTACAATGAGCAGTTCTTC
CASSPPGQPRLSYNEQFF
>TRBJ2-3|TRBV4-2|.|.
TGTGCCAGCAGCCAGGGACGCCCAAATACGCAGTATTTT
CASSQGRPNTQYF
>TRBJ2-6|TRBV28|.|.
TGTGCCAGCAGTTGGGGGGGCCCTGGGGCCAACGTCCTGACTTTC
CASSWGGPGANVLTF
>TRBJ1-1|TRBV6-6|.|.
TGTGCCAGCAGGGGTTTAAGTTCGAACACTGAAGCTTTCTTT
CASRGLSSNTEAFF
>TRBJ2-1|TRBV28|.|TRBD2
TGTGCCAGCAGTTTATTCGCTAGCGGGGGCCACAATGAGCAGTTCTTC
CASSLFASGGHNEQFF
>TRBJ1-5|TRBV29-1|.|.
TGCAGCTCCCCGGATGGAGAGAGGGCCGGTCAGCCCCAGCATTTT
CSSPDGERAGQPQHF
>TRBJ2-3|TRBV27|.|TRBD1
TGTGCCAGCAGTCTCGGACAGGACACAGATACGCAGTATTTT
CASSLGQDTDTQYF
>TRBJ2-1|TRBV5-1|.|TRBD1
TGCGCCAGCAGCTTCCCAGGGGGCAAGGAGCAGTTCTTC
CASSFPGGKEQFF
>TRBJ2-1|TRBV6-1|.|.
TGTGCCAGCAGTGAAGGCCACCGACACTATCGGGCCAACAGGAATGAGCAGTTCTTC
CASSEGHRHYRANRNEQFF
>TRBJ2-3|TRBV4-2|.|.
TGTGCCAGCAGCTTGGATCCCAACCAGTTCACAGATACGCAGTATTTT
CASSLDPNQFTDTQYF
>TRBJ2-7|TRBV19|.|TRBD1
TGTGCCAGTAGCGATCGACAGGGTCCTTACGAGCAGTACTTC
CASSDRQGPYEQYF
>TRBJ1-5|TRBV6-5|.|.
TGTGCCAGCAGTCCCCTGGGCCTCAATCAGCCCCAGCATTTT
CASSPLGLNQPQHF
>TRBJ1-1|TRBV27|.|TRBD1
TGTGCCAGCAGTTCAGGACAGGGTTCGATGAACACTGAAGCTTTCTTT
CASSSGQGSMNTEAFF
>TRBJ2-4|TRBV15|.|.
TGTGCCACCAGCGGCACTTTGAGTGACATTCAGTACTTC
CATSGTLSDIQYF
>TRBJ2-7|TRBV5-4|.|TRBD2
TGTGCCAGCAGCTTGGCTGGGGGACTAGCCATCGAGCAGTACTTC
CASSLAGGLAIEQYF
>TRBJ1-2|TRBV28|.|.
TGTGCCAGCAGTTTAAGCACAGGGGGCTACACCTTC
CASSLSTGGYTF
>TRBJ2-7|TRBV2|.|.
TGTGCCAGCCGAAACTTTGGGGTTTACGAGCAGTACTTC
CASRNFGVYEQYF
>TRBJ2-2|TRBV10-3|.|TRBD2
TGTGCCATCAGTGGGCTAGCGGGAGAAAACACCGGGGAGCTGTTTTTT
CAISGLAGENTGELFF
>TRBJ1-6|TRBV15|.|TRBD1
TGTGCCACCAGCATAAGGACAGGGGGCGTGAATTCACCCCTCCACTTT
CATSIRTGGVNSPLHF
>TRBJ2-1|TRBV7-2|.|TRBD2
TGTGCCAGCAGCCCCCGGTTGGGGGAGGGTGAGCAGTTCTTC
CASSPRLGEGEQFF
>TRBJ2-3|TRBV5-6|.|.
TGTGCCAGCAGCCTGGGAGGCCTACTAACAGATACGCAGTATTTT
CASSLGGLLTDTQYF
>TRBJ2-1|TRBV18|.|.
TGTGCCAGCTCGAACTACAATGAGCAGTTCTTC
CASSNYNEQFF
>TRBJ2-7|TRBV7-9|few|.
TGTGCCAGCAGCCTACAGGTTTACGAGCAGTACTTC
CASSLQVYEQYF
>TRBJ2-3|TRBV7-9|.|.
TGTGCCAGCAGCTTAGAAGGGGGGGGAAAGCCGTATTTT
CASSLEGGGKPYF
>TRBJ1-1|TRBV5-1|.|TRBD1
TGCGCCAGCAGCAATCCGGGACAGGGTGAAACTTTCTTT
CASSNPGQGETFF
>TRBJ2-5|TRBV5-1|.|.
TGCGCCAGCAGCTTGGCCAGGGGGGACCAGGGGACCCAGTACTTC
CASSLARGDQGTQYF